This TCR beta chain emerged from a study of T cells after yellow fever vaccination. Study observations and caveats: Contamination of FACS-sorted repertoires by abundant clonotypes from the bulk population could occur.

A universal primer site and UMIs were added as TCR cDNA was made by 5'RACE template switching. Each CDR3 protein is one row after TCRdb ran MiXCR on the 5' RACE reads. Found here are 350,000 to 550,000 distinct CDR3 sequences, around 20% of them singletons; the top ten hold 15% to 20%. Per the germline V gene, CDR1 is SGHRS and CDR2 is YFSETQ. The CDR3 extends over 15 amino acids. The trim removed 0 bases at V and 4 bases at J, leaving 6 bases unmatched. About this clonotype itself: Its antigen remains unknown.

Sequencing was performed on PBMCs, taken before the yellow fever booster vaccination. The clonotype was recovered from a man aged 18 to 29 who received the YFV17D yellow fever vaccine. V gene TRBV5-1 combines with J gene TRBJ1-2; TRBD1 agrees at 7 bases. This chain's CDR3 is CASSLGGTAPYGYTF. The DNA of the CDR3 is TGCGCCAGCAGCTTGGGGGGGACAGCGCCCTATGGCTACACCTTC.